This T cell receptor beta chain was obtained from a study of shared clonotypes between healthy human individuals (dated by TCRdb to 2018 to 2020). In the study overall: A few men and a couple of women, aged 18 to 49 years, made up the cohort. For each donor, CD4 naive and CD4 memory were each given three plates, CD8 naive was given two plates, and CD8 memory was given one plate. Per donor, leukapheresis produced somewhere between about 0.85 and 8.9 billion PBMCs. Blood TCR repertoires of about 5 healthy adults were deeply sequenced to estimate repertoire size and the extent of clonotype sharing between individuals. To increase sequencing depth and limit assay-specific biases, different laboratories used diverse techniques to prepare libraries and sequence TCR repertoires.

Overall study results and their limits: Estimated clonotype richness was generally larger for naive than for memory subsets. Across a few donors, about 5.2% of naive CD4, approximately 3.6% of naive CD8, 2.3% of memory CD4, and over 0.35% of memory CD8 clonotypes were shared. Because the study included only a small number of donors, the genetic and exposure-history diversity represented was limited. Based on pairwise subsampling, the degree of clonotype sharing among donors was expected to be affected by sequencing depth. Compared with non-shared clonotypes, clonotypes shared by all four sorted-subset donors had higher generation probabilities. Incomplete sequencing was indicated by rarefaction of sorted-subset datasets, despite the large sequencing depth. Sampling was restricted to blood, and TCR repertoires in tissue are likely to differ from TCR repertoires in blood.

Using the deep immunoSEQ assay, multiplex PCR amplified TCR CDR3 regions from genomic DNA. Extracted genomic DNA from each cell subset was spread evenly across all wells of several immunoSEQ 96-well plates, with each plate serving as a replicate. For sorted subsets, each replicate PCR was loaded with about 0.2 ug genomic DNA, equivalent to 30,000 or so T cell genomes. The purified libraries were quantified using a Qubit 3.0 fluorometer, sized with a Bioanalyzer 2100, and then quantified again using the KAPA Library Quantification kit. Each immunoSEQ 96-well plate was sequenced on its own single-read 150-cycle Illumina NextSeq 550 flow cell. The published analysis was carried out like this. Because the immunoSEQ output included only junctional sequences and no quality scores, the filtering could not be the same as the filtering used for full-length reads. To assign V/J genes and CDR3, sequences were annotated using PyIR, a Python wrapper for IgBLAST v1.9, with IMGT germline references. Reads were removed for weak V/J assignments (E-value above 1e-6), missing CDR3, stop codons, out-of-frame junctions, or ambiguous translated residues. V3J clonotypes were defined as sequences sharing the same inferred V gene, J gene, and CDR3 amino acid sequence. Percentage overlap between repertoires was computed as shared unique clonotypes divided by the size of the smaller repertoire. Richness of each repertoire was evaluated using RTK rarefaction, the Chao1 estimator, and Recon v2.1 estimates of unobserved clonotypes. Generation probabilities were computed with OLGA for all TCRbeta clonotypes obtained by the gDNA method from a handful of donors. Entries here come from immuneACCESS through TCRdb and include only in-frame sequences with V and J called. Some clones fail to appear in such tables; in the studies checked, an unresolved V gene covers under half of the shortfall, and the cause of the remainder is unknown. V and J calls and clone size follow that table, whereas D and trimming were derived from the DNA. This sample gives 1,400,000 or so clones in total; approximately 98.5% of them show up just once. Roughly 0.36% of the sample rests with the top ten.

The CDR3 numbers 14 residues from cysteine through phenylalanine. Of all the DNA, just the CDR3 is kept, 42 bases in frame from base 1. Trimming leaves V shorter by 1 base and J shorter by 3 bases, with the junction holding 2 bases beyond the gene matches. The germline V gene gives CDR1 as KGHSH and CDR2 as LQKENI. Worth noting for this clone: The antigen this receptor binds is unknown. Nothing much larger sits one base from this clone, and base qualities are not available. The same CDR3 can be traced to other DNA sequences in this sample.

The donors were healthy, HIV-negative adults who had no recently reported acute infections or vaccinations. All donors were Caucasian adults living in Nashville, Tennessee, USA. CD4+ T cells were enriched by magnetic negative selection; naive cells were then positively selected on CD45RA, and the negative fraction formed the memory subset. Blood was obtained by leukapheresis, after which PBMCs were separated by Ficoll-Histopaque density gradient centrifugation and cryopreserved in liquid nitrogen vapor phase. Purity and quantity of every magnetically sorted T cell population were checked by analytical flow cytometry. Each sorted fraction had its genomic DNA isolated and then quantified by UV absorbance on a Nanodrop 2000c.

This chain is built from TRBV18 and TRBJ2-7, with 8 bases matching TRBD1. This sequence originates from a man aged 30 to 39 in good health. Sequencing used naive CD4+ T cells sorted from blood. The sample's cell subset or site label is to be understood as: CD45RA+ positively selected. The CDR3 here reads CASSPRDRFYEQYF. The base sequence is TGTGCCAGCTCACCACGGGACAGGTTCTACGAGCAGTACTTC. Reference TRBV18 and TRBJ2-7 proteins supply the regions before and after the CDR3; the full variable domain is: NAGVMQNPRHLVRRRGQEARLRCSPMKGHSHVYWYRQLPEEGLKFMVYLQKENIIDESGMPKERFSAEFPKEGPSILRIQQVVRGDSAAYFCASSPRDRFYEQYFGPGTRLTVT.